These T cell receptor beta chains were read from a single sample in a study of blood T cell repertoires in COVID-19. Sequencing used immunoSEQ multiplex PCR; TCRdb keeps in-frame clones, though not all of them. Counted here are 90,000 to 120,000 clones, around 82% occurring once; the ten biggest clones make up 4% to 5.5%. Sequencing was done on a sample of peripheral blood. The source is a human donor in a cohort sampled during active COVID-19. CDR3s include the opening cysteine and the closing phenylalanine or tryptophan. D genes are given only for firm matches. Size values are once, few and many counts, or a class for expanded clones, and some rows have none.

V: TRBV19
J: TRBJ1-1
size: many
D: .
DNA: TGTGCCTCCCCCCGGAGTGAAGCTTTCTTT
CDR3: CASPRSEAFF

V: TRBV12-3/TRBV12-4
J: TRBJ1-4
size: once
D: .
DNA: TGTGCCAGCACGAGGGGGACTAATGAAAAACTGTTTTTT
CDR3: CASTRGTNEKLFF

V: TRBV29-1
J: TRBJ1-2
size: .
D: .
DNA: TGCAGCGTTGAAGGGAGGGGGGGAGACTATGGCTACACCTTC
CDR3: CSVEGRGGDYGYTF

V: TRBV6-5
J: TRBJ1-3
size: .
D: .
DNA: TGTGCCAGCAGTACATCAGCGAGCTCTGGAAACACCATATATTTT
CDR3: CASSTSASSGNTIYF

V: TRBV19
J: TRBJ2-1
size: few
D: TRBD2
DNA: TGTGCCAGTAGGGGACTAGCGGGAGTTTACAATGAGCAGTTCTTC
CDR3: CASRGLAGVYNEQFF

V: TRBV6-6
J: TRBJ1-4
size: .
D: .
DNA: TGTGCCAGCAGCCAGGGCCCCGGGGAAAAACTGTTTTTT
CDR3: CASSQGPGEKLFF

V: TRBV9
J: TRBJ2-1
size: .
D: TRBD1
DNA: TGTGCCAGCAGCGAGACAGGGGGCTCAACCAATGAGCAGTTCTTC
CDR3: CASSETGGSTNEQFF

V: TRBV6-2/TRBV6-3
J: TRBJ2-5
size: .
D: .
DNA: TGTGCCAGCAGTTACGTCGGGAAAGAGACCCAGTACTTC
CDR3: CASSYVGKETQYF

V: TRBV12-5
J: TRBJ2-3
size: .
D: .
DNA: TGTGCTAGTGGTACGGAGGGCTACACAGATACGCAGTATTTT
CDR3: CASGTEGYTDTQYF

V: TRBV3-1/TRBV3-2
J: TRBJ2-3
size: .
D: .
DNA: TGTGCCAGCAGCCAAGACGGGAGTAAGACAGATACGCAGTATTTT
CDR3: CASSQDGSKTDTQYF

V: TRBV30
J: TRBJ2-7
size: .
D: TRBD2
DNA: TGTGCCTGGGGGATGGGGGGAGGGGTCGAGCAGTACTTC
CDR3: CAWGMGGGVEQYF

V: TRBV3-1/TRBV3-2
J: TRBJ1-6
size: .
D: .
DNA: TGTGCCAGCAGACTCGGGGAATCACCCCTCCACTTT
CDR3: CASRLGESPLHF

V: TRBV7-2
J: TRBJ2-7
size: .
D: TRBD2
DNA: TGTGCCAGCAGCACAACTAGCGGGGGGCGGTACGAGCAGTACTTC
CDR3: CASSTTSGGRYEQYF

V: TRBV14
J: TRBJ1-6
size: once
D: .
DNA: TGTGCCAGCAGGCCAGGGGTCTATAATTCACCCCTCCACTTT
CDR3: CASRPGVYNSPLHF

V: TRBV20-1
J: TRBJ2-1
size: .
D: TRBD2
DNA: TGCAGTGCTAGTGGCGGACTAGCGGGACACTACAATGAGCAGTTCTTC
CDR3: CSASGGLAGHYNEQFF

V: TRBV9
J: TRBJ2-2
size: .
D: .
DNA: TGTGCCAGCAGCGGGGAGACAACCGGGGAGCTGTTTTTT
CDR3: CASSGETTGELFF

V: TRBV28
J: TRBJ1-3
size: .
D: TRBD1
DNA: TGTGCCAGCAGTTCCCCGGACAGGGCAGGAGGAAACACCATATATTTT
CDR3: CASSSPDRAGGNTIYF

V: TRBV7-2
J: TRBJ2-7
size: .
D: TRBD2
DNA: TGTGCCAGCAGCCACTACCCGAATAGCGGGAGGGCCTCCTACGAGCAGTACTTC
CDR3: CASSHYPNSGRASYEQYF

V: TRBV19
J: TRBJ2-3
size: .
D: TRBD2
DNA: TGTGCCAGTAGTACGACTAGCGGGAGGGCCCGGTACCTAGATACGCAGTATTTT
CDR3: CASSTTSGRARYLDTQYF

V: TRBV11-2
J: TRBJ1-2
size: .
D: TRBD1
DNA: TGTGCCAGCAGCTCCCGGACAGGGGAGTTTGGCTACACCTTC
CDR3: CASSSRTGEFGYTF